These T cell receptor beta chains were read from a single sample in a study of blood T cell repertoires in COVID-19. Using immunoSEQ multiplex PCR, the repertoire was profiled, and TCRdb retains in-frame clones only, with some absent. The sample carries about 190,000 clones, roughly 80% recorded once. The sequenced sample was peripheral blood. The source is a man aged 50 or older who had recovered from COVID-19. Both conserved end residues are part of each CDR3. The order of the fields is J gene, D gene, clone size, V gene, CDR3 protein, CDR3 DNA. A D gene is named only where the DNA matches it firmly. Only some rows state a clone size, as once, few, many or a class for expanded clones.

j_call: TRBJ2-7; d_call: TRBD1; clone_size: -; v_call: TRBV5-1; cdr3_aa: CASSFGTGGTYEQYF; cdr3_nt: TGCGCCAGCAGCTTCGGGACAGGGGGGACCTACGAGCAGTACTTC
j_call: TRBJ2-5; d_call: -; clone_size: -; v_call: TRBV18; cdr3_aa: CASSPSFGFQETQYF; cdr3_nt: TGTGCCAGCTCACCTTCCTTCGGGTTCCAAGAGACCCAGTACTTC
j_call: TRBJ1-1; d_call: -; clone_size: -; v_call: TRBV27; cdr3_aa: CASSFGTTHTEAFF; cdr3_nt: TGTGCCAGCAGTTTCGGGACAACCCACACTGAAGCTTTCTTT
j_call: TRBJ1-3; d_call: -; clone_size: -; v_call: TRBV7-2; cdr3_aa: CASRRSTSRTLHSGNTIYF; cdr3_nt: TGTGCCAGCAGGCGTTCCACTTCCCGCACCCTTCACTCTGGAAACACCATATATTTT
j_call: TRBJ2-4; d_call: -; clone_size: -; v_call: TRBV19; cdr3_aa: CASSTNLEALAKNIQYF; cdr3_nt: TGTGCCAGTAGTACTAATCTAGAGGCGCTAGCCAAAAACATTCAGTACTTC
j_call: TRBJ1-2; d_call: -; clone_size: -; v_call: TRBV6-2/TRBV6-3; cdr3_aa: CASSSTRMERMGYTF; cdr3_nt: TGTGCCAGCAGTTCCACTCGTATGGAGAGGATGGGCTACACCTTC
j_call: TRBJ2-3; d_call: TRBD2; clone_size: -; v_call: TRBV7-3; cdr3_aa: CASSLSQLAGGPADTQYF; cdr3_nt: TGTGCCAGCAGCTTAAGTCAGCTAGCGGGAGGGCCTGCAGATACGCAGTATTTT
j_call: TRBJ1-2; d_call: TRBD1; clone_size: few; v_call: TRBV15; cdr3_aa: CATSRDSTGGTYYGYTF; cdr3_nt: TGTGCCACCAGCAGAGATTCTACAGGGGGAACATATTATGGCTACACCTTC
j_call: TRBJ2-3; d_call: TRBD1; clone_size: -; v_call: TRBV24-1; cdr3_aa: CATSDAGTGSFDTQYF; cdr3_nt: TGTGCCACCAGTGATGCCGGGACAGGGTCCTTCGATACGCAGTATTTT
j_call: TRBJ2-1; d_call: TRBD1; clone_size: -; v_call: TRBV27; cdr3_aa: CASSSYRGLSYNEQFF; cdr3_nt: TGTGCCAGCAGTAGCTACAGGGGGCTGTCCTACAATGAGCAGTTCTTC
j_call: TRBJ1-1; d_call: -; clone_size: -; v_call: TRBV28; cdr3_aa: CASSLAENTEAFF; cdr3_nt: TGTGCCAGCAGTTTGGCGGAGAACACTGAAGCTTTCTTT
j_call: TRBJ2-1; d_call: TRBD1; clone_size: -; v_call: TRBV7-2; cdr3_aa: CASPVDRGTYNEQFF; cdr3_nt: TGTGCCAGCCCTGTGGACAGGGGGACCTACAATGAGCAGTTCTTC
j_call: TRBJ2-1; d_call: -; clone_size: -; v_call: TRBV19; cdr3_aa: CASSPPTGGDNEQFF; cdr3_nt: TGTGCCAGTAGTCCGCCCACAGGGGGGGACAATGAGCAGTTCTTC
j_call: TRBJ2-7; d_call: -; clone_size: -; v_call: TRBV5-1; cdr3_aa: CASSLGTGTKTYEQYF; cdr3_nt: TGCGCCAGCAGCTTGGGGACGGGGACAAAAACCTACGAGCAGTACTTC
j_call: TRBJ2-5; d_call: TRBD2; clone_size: -; v_call: TRBV30; cdr3_aa: CAWSKLAGTETQYF; cdr3_nt: TGTGCCTGGAGTAAACTAGCGGGAACAGAGACCCAGTACTTC
j_call: TRBJ2-1; d_call: TRBD2; clone_size: -; v_call: TRBV19; cdr3_aa: CASSIRSGRGNEQFF; cdr3_nt: TGTGCCAGTAGTATTCGCAGCGGGAGAGGCAATGAGCAGTTCTTC
j_call: TRBJ2-7; d_call: TRBD1; clone_size: -; v_call: TRBV18; cdr3_aa: CASSDTGGLDEQYF; cdr3_nt: TGTGCCAGCTCTGATACAGGGGGCTTAGACGAGCAGTACTTC
j_call: TRBJ2-5; d_call: TRBD2; clone_size: -; v_call: TRBV11-3; cdr3_aa: CASSPGTSGSMVETQYF; cdr3_nt: TGTGCCAGCAGCCCAGGGACTAGCGGGAGTATGGTCGAGACCCAGTACTTC
j_call: TRBJ2-1; d_call: -; clone_size: -; v_call: TRBV30; cdr3_aa: CAWSVVLGGSQFF; cdr3_nt: TGTGCCTGGAGTGTAGTATTGGGGGGTAGCCAGTTCTTC
j_call: TRBJ2-1; d_call: -; clone_size: -; v_call: TRBV19; cdr3_aa: CASSIGLTWGDEQFF; cdr3_nt: TGTGCCAGTAGTATAGGTCTGACTTGGGGAGATGAGCAGTTCTTC
j_call: TRBJ2-5; d_call: -; clone_size: -; v_call: TRBV7-6; cdr3_aa: CASSQITGPQETQYF; cdr3_nt: TGTGCCAGCAGCCAAATAACAGGGCCGCAAGAGACCCAGTACTTC
j_call: TRBJ1-1; d_call: -; clone_size: few; v_call: TRBV19; cdr3_aa: CATRAGLLDTEAFF; cdr3_nt: TGTGCCACGAGAGCAGGGTTGTTGGACACTGAAGCTTTCTTT
j_call: TRBJ2-5; d_call: -; clone_size: -; v_call: TRBV23-1; cdr3_aa: CASSPRGKTQYF; cdr3_nt: TGCGCCAGCAGTCCAAGGGGAAAGACCCAGTACTTC
j_call: TRBJ1-6; d_call: -; clone_size: -; v_call: TRBV12-3/TRBV12-4; cdr3_aa: CASSWDLNSPLHF; cdr3_nt: TGTGCCAGCAGTTGGGACTTAAATTCACCCCTCCACTTT